The 4 T cell receptor beta chains below come from one sample, sequenced in a study of metastatic and nonmetastatic thyroid tumors (dated by TCRdb to 2020 to 2021). The method was PCR. The data were produced on an Illumina HiSeq 4000. Using fastp at Q25 and MiXCR, TCRdb reprocessed the public reads and kept productive beta chains. The sample table records 14,000 or so clones; about 35% of these occur just once. Of the sample, 9.5% to 11% is held by the ten largest clones. None of the patients had been given any treatment before thyroid surgery. The sample comprised tumor tissue. The receptors were sampled from a male donor with papillary thyroid cancer or a benign thyroid nodule (not recorded which). Some clones in this sample may be carry-over from other donors' samples.

The rearrangement links TRBV5-1 to TRBJ1-2; 9 nucleotides align to TRBD1. The CDR3 totals 15 residues. Germline V gene sequence: CDR1 SGHRS, CDR2 YFSETQ. V lost 0 bases to trimming and J lost 6 bases; unmatched junction nucleotides: 6. CDR3 nucleotide sequence: TGCGCCAGCAGCTTGGCCCCGGGACAGGGAAATGGCTACACCTTC. This sequence encodes CASSLAPGQGNGYTF.

The chain's CDR3 is CASSLESRNTEAFF. The CDR3 DNA reads TGCGCCAGCAGCCTTGAGAGTAGGAACACTGAAGCTTTCTTT. This chain joins TRBV5-1 and TRBJ1-1; D unresolved. V gave up 4 bases and J gave up 1 base, with 11 bases separating them. The CDR3 covers 14 residues. The germline CDR1 and CDR2 sequences are SGHRS and YFSETQ.

In this sample, this clone turned up many times. Other DNA sequences in the same sample also yield this CDR3. The V call is TRBV29-1, the J call TRBJ2-1, with D possibly being TRBD2 (6 bases). CDR1 is SQVTM and CDR2 is ANQGSEA in the germline V gene. The length of the CDR3 is 13 residues. The V gene lost 3 bases and the J gene lost 3 bases, with 9 bases spanning the gap. The CDR3 spells CSVEGTDYNEQFF. CDR3 DNA sequence: TGCAGCGTTGAGGGGACTGACTACAATGAGCAGTTCTTC.

This clone came up a few times. This chain connects TRBV6-2 or TRBV6-3 to TRBJ2-5; no clear D gene. Looked up from germline, CDR1 is MNHEY and CDR2 is SVGEGT. Trimming stripped 2 bases from V and 5 bases from J, with 3 bases between. This CDR3 spans 11 amino acids. The CDR3 nucleotides read TGTGCCAGCAGTTACATGGAGACCCAGTACTTC. Its protein product is CASSYMETQYF.